The entry below gives a single TCR beta chain sequence along with its context. TCRdb's copy holds only in-frame clones and misses some; the assay was immunoSEQ multiplex PCR. Among some 150,000 clones listed, approximately 89% were seen once. The germline V gene has CDR1 LNHDA and CDR2 SQIVND (reference sequence). The CDR3 runs 13 residues. Between the trimmed V and J ends, which lost 1 base and 3 bases, there was a span of 6 bases. This record belongs to a study of blood T cell repertoires in COVID-19. In assigning cohorts, the study relied on participant-reported clinical history. Input material: PBMCs or T cells enriched from blood (not recorded which). This chain connects TRBV19 to TRBJ1-2; D is unresolved. This TCR came from a young woman who had recovered from COVID-19. The CDR3 coding sequence is TGTGCCAGTAGTATAGGGGCAGACTATGGCTACACCTTC. This gives the protein CASSIGADYGYTF.